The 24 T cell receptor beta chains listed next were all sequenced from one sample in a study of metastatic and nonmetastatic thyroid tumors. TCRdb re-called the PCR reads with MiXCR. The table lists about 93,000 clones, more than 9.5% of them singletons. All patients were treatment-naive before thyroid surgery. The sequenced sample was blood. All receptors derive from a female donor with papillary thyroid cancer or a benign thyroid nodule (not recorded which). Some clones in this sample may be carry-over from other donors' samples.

The CDR3: CASSSNGRGPMGGSGANVLTF. The CDR3 DNA follows: TGTGCCAGCAGTTCTAACGGAAGGGGCCCCATGGGGGGATCTGGGGCCAACGTCCTGACTTTC. The rearrangement uses TRBV6-2 or TRBV6-3 and TRBJ2-6, with TRBD2 as a possible D gene (6 bases). This CDR3 has 21 amino acids. CDR1 is MNHEY, CDR2 SVGEGT, per germline. V was cut by 4 bases and J by 1 base, with 26 bases left in between.

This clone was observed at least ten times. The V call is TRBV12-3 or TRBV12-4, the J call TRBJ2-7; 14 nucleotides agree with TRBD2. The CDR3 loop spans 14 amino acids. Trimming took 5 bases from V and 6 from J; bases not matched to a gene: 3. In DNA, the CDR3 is TGTGCCAGCAGTCCGGGACTAGCGGGAGTCGAGCAGTACTTC. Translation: CASSPGLAGVEQYF.

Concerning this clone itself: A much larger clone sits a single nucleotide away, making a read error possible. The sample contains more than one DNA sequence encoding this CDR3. The CDR3, as DNA: TGTGCCAGCAGTCCGTCAGCGGGAGGCGGCACAGATACGCAGTATTTC. Protein product: CASSPSAGGGTDTQYF. The rearrangement links TRBV27 to TRBJ2-3; 9 bases agree with TRBD2. The CDR3 is 16 amino acids. Germline V gene data show CDR1 as MNHEY and CDR2 as SMNVEV (reference sequence).

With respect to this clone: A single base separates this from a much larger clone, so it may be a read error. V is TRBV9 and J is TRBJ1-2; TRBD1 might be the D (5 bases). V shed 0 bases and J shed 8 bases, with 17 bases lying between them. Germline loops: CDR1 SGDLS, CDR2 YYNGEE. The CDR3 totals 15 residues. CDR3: CASSVDLGRVEGYTF. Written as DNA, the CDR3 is TGTGCCAGCAGCGTAGACCTGGGCAGGGTGGAAGGCTACACCTTC.

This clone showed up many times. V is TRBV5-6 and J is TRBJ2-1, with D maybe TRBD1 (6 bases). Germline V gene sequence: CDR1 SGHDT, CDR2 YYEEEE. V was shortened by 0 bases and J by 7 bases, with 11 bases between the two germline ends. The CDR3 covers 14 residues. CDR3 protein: CASSLAGTTNEQFF. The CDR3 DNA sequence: TGTGCCAGCAGCTTGGCCGGGACAACGAATGAGCAGTTCTTC.

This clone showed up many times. This CDR3 reads CASSVTGRWTDTQYF. The CDR3 bases are TGTGCCAGCAGCGTGACGGGGCGATGGACAGATACGCAGTATTTT. The J gene is TRBJ2-3, the V gene TRBV9, with D perhaps given as TRBD1 or TRBD2 (5 bases each). The V gene's germline CDR1 is SGDLS and CDR2 YYNGEE. The CDR3 loop spans 15 amino acids. Trimming cost V 2 bases and J 3 bases, with 13 bases left between them.

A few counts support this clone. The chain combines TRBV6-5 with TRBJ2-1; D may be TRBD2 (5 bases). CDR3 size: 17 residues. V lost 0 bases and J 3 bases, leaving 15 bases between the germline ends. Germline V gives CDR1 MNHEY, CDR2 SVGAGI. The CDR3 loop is CASSYSALSGVYNEQFF. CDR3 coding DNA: TGTGCCAGCAGTTACTCGGCTCTTTCCGGGGTCTACAATGAGCAGTTCTTC.

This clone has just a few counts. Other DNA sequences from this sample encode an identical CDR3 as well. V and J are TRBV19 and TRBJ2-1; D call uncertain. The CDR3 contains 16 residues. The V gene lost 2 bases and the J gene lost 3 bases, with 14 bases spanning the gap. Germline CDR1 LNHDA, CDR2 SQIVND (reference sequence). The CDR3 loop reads CASSISRTRNYNEQFF. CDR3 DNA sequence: TGTGCCAGTAGTATAAGTCGCACCCGGAACTACAATGAGCAGTTCTTC.

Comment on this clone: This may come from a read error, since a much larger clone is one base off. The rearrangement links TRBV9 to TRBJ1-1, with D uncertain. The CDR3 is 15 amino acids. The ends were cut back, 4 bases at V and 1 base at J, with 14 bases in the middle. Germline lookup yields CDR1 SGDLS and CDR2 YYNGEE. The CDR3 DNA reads TGTGCCAGCAGCATGTTGAAAGGATCGAACACTGAAGCTTTCTTT. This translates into CASSMLKGSNTEAFF.

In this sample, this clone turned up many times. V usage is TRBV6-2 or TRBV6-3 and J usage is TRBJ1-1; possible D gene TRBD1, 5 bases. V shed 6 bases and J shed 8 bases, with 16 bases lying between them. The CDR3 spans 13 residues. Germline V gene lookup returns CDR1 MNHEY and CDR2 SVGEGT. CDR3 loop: CASRHSGGAEAFF. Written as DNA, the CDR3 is TGTGCCAGCAGACACTCAGGCGGGGCAGAAGCTTTCTTT.

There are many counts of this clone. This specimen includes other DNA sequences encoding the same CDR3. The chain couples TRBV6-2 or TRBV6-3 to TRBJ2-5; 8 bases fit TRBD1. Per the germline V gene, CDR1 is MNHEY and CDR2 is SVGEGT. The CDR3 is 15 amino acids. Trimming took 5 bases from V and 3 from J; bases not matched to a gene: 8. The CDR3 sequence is CASSPPGTGKETQYF. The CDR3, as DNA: TGTGCCAGCAGTCCCCCGGGGACAGGCAAAGAGACCCAGTACTTC.

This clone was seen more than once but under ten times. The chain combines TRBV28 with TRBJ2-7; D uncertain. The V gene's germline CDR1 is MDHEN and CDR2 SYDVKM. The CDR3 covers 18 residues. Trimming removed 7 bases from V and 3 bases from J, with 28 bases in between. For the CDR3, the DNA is TGTGCCAGCATGGCAGGAATAGACCTTAGGGTTGTGTACTACGAGCAGTACTTC. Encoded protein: CASMAGIDLRVVYYEQYF. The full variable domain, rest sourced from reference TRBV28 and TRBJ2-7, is DVKVTQSSRYLVKRTGEKVFLECVQDMDHENMFWYRQDPGLGLRLIYFSYDVKMKEKGDIPEGYSVSREKKERFSLILESASTNQTSMYLCASMAGIDLRVVYYEQYFGPGTRLTVT.

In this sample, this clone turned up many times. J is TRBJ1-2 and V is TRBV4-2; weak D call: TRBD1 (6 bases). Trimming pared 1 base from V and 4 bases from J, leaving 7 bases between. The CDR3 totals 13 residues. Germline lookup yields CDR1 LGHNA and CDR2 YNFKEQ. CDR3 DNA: TGTGCCAGCAGCCAAGGGGGGGCCTATGGCTACACCTTC. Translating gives CASSQGGAYGYTF.

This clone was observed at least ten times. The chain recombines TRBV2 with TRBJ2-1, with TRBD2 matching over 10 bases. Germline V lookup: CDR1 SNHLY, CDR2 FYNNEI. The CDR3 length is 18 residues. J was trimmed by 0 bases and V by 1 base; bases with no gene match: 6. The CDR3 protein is CASSEGTSGTSSYNEQFF. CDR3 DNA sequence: TGTGCCAGCAGTGAAGGGACTAGCGGAACCAGCTCCTACAATGAGCAGTTCTTC.

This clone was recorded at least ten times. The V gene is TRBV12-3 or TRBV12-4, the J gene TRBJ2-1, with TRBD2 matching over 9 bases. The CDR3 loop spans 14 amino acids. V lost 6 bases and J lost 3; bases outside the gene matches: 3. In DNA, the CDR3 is TGTGCCAGCAGCATGACTAGCGGCTACAATGAGCAGTTCTTC. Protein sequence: CASSMTSGYNEQFF.

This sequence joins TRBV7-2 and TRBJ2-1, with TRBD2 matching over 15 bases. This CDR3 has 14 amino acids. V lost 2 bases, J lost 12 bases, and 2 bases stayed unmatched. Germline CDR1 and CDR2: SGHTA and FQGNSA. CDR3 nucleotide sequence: TGTGCCAGCAGCTTAACGGGACTAGCGGGAGGGCAGTTCTTC. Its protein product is CASSLTGLAGGQFF. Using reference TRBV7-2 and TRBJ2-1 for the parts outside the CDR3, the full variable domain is GAGVSQSPSNKVTEKGKDVELRCDPISGHTALYWYRQSLGQGLEFLIYFQGNSAPDKSGLPSDRFSAERTGGSVSTLTIQRTQQEDSAVYLCASSLTGLAGGQFFGPGTRLTVL.

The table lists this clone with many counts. CDR3 region: CAWRHSGNTIYF. The CDR3 nucleotides read TGTGCCTGGCGGCACTCTGGAAACACCATATATTTT. The chain links TRBV30 to TRBJ1-3; no clear D. The V end lost 5 bases, the J end lost 0 bases, and 5 bases lay between the germline ends. The CDR3 is 12 residues long. Germline V gene sequence: CDR1 GTSNPN, CDR2 SVGIG (reference sequence).

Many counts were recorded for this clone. For the CDR3, the DNA is TGTGCCAGTAGTATGACCGGGAGTTCACCCCTCCACTTT. It specifies CASSMTGSSPLHF. The chain joins TRBV19 to TRBJ1-6; no reliable D call. This CDR3 contains 13 residues. Between the trimmed V and J ends, which lost 3 bases and 9 bases, there was a span of 9 bases. The germline CDR1 and CDR2 sequences are LNHDA and SQIVND (reference sequence).

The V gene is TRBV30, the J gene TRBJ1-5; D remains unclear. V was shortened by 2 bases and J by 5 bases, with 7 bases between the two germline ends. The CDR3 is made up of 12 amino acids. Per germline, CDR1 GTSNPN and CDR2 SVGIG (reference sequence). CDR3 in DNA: TGTGCCTGGAGTCACCCCTATCAGCCCCAGCATTTT. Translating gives CAWSHPYQPQHF.

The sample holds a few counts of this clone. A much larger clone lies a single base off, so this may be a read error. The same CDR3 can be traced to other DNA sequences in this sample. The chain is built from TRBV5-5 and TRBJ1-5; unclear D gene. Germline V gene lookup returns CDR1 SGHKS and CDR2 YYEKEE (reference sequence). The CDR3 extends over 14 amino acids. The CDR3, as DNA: TGTGCCAGCAGCCCTGATACTAGCAATCAGCCCCAGCACTTT. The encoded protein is CASSPDTSNQPQHF.

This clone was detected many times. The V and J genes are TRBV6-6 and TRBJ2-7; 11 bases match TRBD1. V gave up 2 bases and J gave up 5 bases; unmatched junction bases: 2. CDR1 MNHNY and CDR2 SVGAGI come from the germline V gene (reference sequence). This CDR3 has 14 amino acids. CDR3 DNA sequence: TGTGCCAGCAGTTACGGACAGGGGGCCAACGAGCAGTACTTC. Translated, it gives CASSYGQGANEQYF.

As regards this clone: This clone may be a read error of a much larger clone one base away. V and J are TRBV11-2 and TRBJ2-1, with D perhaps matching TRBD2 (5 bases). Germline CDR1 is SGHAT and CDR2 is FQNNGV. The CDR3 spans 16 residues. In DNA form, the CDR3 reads TGTGCCAGCAGTACTCCTACCGCGGGCTCACACAATGAGCAGCTCTTC. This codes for CASSTPTAGSHNEQLF.

The CDR3 coding sequence is TGTGCCAGCAGGGGGGGGGACAGCTACGAGCAGTACTTC. It is translated as CASRGGDSYEQYF. J is TRBJ2-7 and V is TRBV6-2 or TRBV6-3; perhaps D is TRBD1 or TRBD2 (7 bases each). The CDR3 consists of 13 residues. Germline CDR1 and CDR2: MNHEY and SVGEGT. The germline V and J ends were trimmed by 6 bases and 3 bases, with 12 bases remaining between them.

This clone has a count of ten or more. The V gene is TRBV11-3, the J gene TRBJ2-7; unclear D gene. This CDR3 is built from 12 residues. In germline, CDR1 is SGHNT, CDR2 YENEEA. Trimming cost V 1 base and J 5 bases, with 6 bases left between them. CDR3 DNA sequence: TGTGCCAGCAGCTTAGTTGGGGACGAGCAGTACTTC. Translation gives CASSLVGDEQYF.